This TCR beta chain was observed in a study of cytomegalovirus exposure and HLA in healthy donors. With regard to this clone: Antigen specificity is unknown.

It was with 60 Vbeta and 13 Jbeta primers that the PCR ran. The authors' processing: As a later analysis found, there were 70 million to 90 million unique TCR beta chains, of which roughly 11 million were shared. Sequencing was performed with immunoSEQ multiplex PCR; in TCRdb, only in-frame clones are kept and a portion is missing. The DNA gave D and trimming, while V, J and clone size come from that table. The sample shows tens of thousands of clones, approximately 82% of them seen only once. Study-level findings and limits: It was 164 TCR beta chains that were listed as cytomegalovirus-associated. Presence/absence analyses treated sequencing depth as roughly uniform across donors. One later analysis reportedly identified an Asian-associated ancestry cluster that showed fewer N-insertions than the roughly 700-donor mean.

CDR3 length: 16 amino acids. The V gene's germline CDR1 is MNHEY and CDR2 SVGAGI. V was clipped by 0 bases and J by 1 base, with 7 bases between them. This chain joins TRBV6-5 and TRBJ1-6, with D maybe TRBD1 (5 bases). The sequenced sample was PBMCs. The TCR comes from a middle-aged man in good health and CMV-seronegative. CDR3 DNA sequence: TGTGCCAGCAGTTACTCTCAGGGTTCCTATAATTCACCCCTCCACTTT. Its protein is CASSYSQGSYNSPLHF.